This T cell receptor beta chain was sequenced in a study of blood T cell repertoires in COVID-19. Study information: The study drew acute and convalescent COVID-19 samples from the United States, Italy and Spain. The analysed material was cDNA or gDNA that came from T cells, B-cell-depleted T cells, or PBMCs.

Per the study methods: Nucleated cell number was recorded as an estimate derived from reference gene primer amplification. Data came from immunoSEQ multiplex PCR; TCRdb stores just in-frame clones and leaves some out. V, J and clone size derive from that table, while D and trimming were established from the DNA sequence. The repertoire holds 200,000 or so clones, about 80% seen once, with approximately 6.9% in the top ten. Germline V gene lookup returns CDR1 SGHTA and CDR2 FQGTGA. V shed 0 bases and J shed 3 bases, with 9 bases lying between them. The CDR3 is 16 amino acids. Sequenced: peripheral blood. This receptor was obtained from a human donor with acute or convalescent COVID-19. The donor label of this sample is uncertain. The chain couples TRBV7-3 to TRBJ2-6, with TRBD2 as a possible D gene (5 bases). This CDR3 is CASSLTTGSGANVLTF. The CDR3 DNA follows: TGTGCCAGCAGCTTAACGACGGGGAGTGGGGCCAACGTCCTGACTTTC.